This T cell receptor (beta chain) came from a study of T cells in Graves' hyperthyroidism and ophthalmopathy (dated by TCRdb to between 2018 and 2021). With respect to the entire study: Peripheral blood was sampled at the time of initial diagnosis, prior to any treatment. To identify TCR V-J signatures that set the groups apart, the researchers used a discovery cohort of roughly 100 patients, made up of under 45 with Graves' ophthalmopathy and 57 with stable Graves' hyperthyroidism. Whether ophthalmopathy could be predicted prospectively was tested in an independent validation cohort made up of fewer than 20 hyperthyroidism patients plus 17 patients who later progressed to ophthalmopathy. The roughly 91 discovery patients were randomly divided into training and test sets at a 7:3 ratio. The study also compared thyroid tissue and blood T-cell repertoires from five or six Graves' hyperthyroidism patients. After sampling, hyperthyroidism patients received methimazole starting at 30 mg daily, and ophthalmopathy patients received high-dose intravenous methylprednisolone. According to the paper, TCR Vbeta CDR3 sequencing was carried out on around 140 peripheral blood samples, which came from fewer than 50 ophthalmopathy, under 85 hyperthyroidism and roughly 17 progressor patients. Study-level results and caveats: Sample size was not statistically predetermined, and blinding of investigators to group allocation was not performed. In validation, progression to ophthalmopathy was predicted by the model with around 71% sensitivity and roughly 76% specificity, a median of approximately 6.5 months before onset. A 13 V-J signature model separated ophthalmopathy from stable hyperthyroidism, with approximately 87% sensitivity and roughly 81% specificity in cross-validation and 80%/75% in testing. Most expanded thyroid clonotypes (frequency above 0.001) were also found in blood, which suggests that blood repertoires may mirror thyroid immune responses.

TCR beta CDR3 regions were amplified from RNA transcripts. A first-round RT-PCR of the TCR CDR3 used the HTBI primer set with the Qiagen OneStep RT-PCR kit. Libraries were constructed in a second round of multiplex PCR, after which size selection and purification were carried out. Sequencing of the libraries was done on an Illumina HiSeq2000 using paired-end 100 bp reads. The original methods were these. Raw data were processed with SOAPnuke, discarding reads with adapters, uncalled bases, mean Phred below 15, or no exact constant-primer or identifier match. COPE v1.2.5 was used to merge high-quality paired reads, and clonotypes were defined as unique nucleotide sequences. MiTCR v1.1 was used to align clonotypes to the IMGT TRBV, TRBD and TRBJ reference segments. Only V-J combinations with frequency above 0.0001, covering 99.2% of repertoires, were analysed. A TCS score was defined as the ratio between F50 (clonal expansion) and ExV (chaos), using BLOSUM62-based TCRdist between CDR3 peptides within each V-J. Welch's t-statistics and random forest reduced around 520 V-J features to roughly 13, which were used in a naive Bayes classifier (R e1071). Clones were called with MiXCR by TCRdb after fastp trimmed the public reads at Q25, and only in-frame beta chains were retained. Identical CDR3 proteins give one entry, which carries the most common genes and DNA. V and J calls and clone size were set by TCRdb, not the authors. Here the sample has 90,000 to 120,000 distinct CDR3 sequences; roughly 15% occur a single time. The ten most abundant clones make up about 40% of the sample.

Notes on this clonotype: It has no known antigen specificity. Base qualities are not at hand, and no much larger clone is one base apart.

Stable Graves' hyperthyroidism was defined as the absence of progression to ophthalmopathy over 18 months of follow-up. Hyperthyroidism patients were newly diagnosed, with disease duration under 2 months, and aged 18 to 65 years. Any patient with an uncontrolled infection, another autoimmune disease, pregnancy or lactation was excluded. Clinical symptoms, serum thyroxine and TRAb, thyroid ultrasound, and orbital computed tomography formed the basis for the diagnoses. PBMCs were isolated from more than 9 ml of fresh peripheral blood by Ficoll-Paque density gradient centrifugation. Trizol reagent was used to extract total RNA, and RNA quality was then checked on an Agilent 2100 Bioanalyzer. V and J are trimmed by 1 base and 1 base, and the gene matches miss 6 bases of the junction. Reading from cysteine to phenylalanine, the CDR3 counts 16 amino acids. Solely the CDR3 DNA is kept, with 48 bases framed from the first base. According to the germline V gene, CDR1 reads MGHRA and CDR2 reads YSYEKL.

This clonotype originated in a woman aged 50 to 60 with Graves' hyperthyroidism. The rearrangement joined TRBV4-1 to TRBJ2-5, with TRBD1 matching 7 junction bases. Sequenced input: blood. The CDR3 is CASSQGGGIIQETQYF. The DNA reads TGCGCCAGCAGCCAAGGAGGGGGCATTATCCAAGAGACCCAGTACTTC.